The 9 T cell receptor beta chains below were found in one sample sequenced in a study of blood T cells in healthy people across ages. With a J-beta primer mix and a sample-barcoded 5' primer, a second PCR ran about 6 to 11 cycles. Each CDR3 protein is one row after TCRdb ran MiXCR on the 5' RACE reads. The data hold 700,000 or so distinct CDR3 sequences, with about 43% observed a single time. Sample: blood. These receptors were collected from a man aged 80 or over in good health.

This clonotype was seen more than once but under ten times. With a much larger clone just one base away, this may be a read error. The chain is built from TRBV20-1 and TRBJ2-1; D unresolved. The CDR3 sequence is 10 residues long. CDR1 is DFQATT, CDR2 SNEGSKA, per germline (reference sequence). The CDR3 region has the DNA TGCATTGCTTATCGCCGTGAGCAGTTCTTC. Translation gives CIAYRREQFF.

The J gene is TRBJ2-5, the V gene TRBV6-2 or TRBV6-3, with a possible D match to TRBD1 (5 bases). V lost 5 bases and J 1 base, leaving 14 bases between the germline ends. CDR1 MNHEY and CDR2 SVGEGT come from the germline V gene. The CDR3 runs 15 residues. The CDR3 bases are TGTGCCAGCAGTAAAGGGGCCTGGGGCCAAGAGACCCAGTACTTC. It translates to CASSKGAWGQETQYF.

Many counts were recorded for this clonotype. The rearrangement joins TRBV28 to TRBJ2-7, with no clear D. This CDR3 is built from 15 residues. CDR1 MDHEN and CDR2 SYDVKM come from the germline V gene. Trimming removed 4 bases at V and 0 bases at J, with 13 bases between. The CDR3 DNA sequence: TGTGCCAGCAGTTCCTCCTTGGTATACTCCTACGAGCAGTACTTC. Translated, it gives CASSSSLVYSYEQYF.

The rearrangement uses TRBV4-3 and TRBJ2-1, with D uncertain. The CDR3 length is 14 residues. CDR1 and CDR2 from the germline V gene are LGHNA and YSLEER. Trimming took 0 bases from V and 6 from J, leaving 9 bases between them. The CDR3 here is CASSQEAALNEQFF. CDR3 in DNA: TGCGCCAGCAGCCAAGAGGCAGCCCTCAATGAGCAGTTCTTC.

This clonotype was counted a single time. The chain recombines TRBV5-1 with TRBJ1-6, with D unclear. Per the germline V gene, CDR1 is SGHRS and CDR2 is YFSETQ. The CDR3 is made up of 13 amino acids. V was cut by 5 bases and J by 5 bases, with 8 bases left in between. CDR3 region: CASRTDHNSPLHF. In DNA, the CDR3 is TGCGCCAGCAGAACGGACCATAATTCACCCCTCCACTTT.

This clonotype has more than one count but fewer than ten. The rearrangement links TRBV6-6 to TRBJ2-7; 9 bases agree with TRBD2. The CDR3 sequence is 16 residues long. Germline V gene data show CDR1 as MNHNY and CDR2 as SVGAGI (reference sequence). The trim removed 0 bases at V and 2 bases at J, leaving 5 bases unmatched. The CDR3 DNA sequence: TGTGCCAGCAGTTACTCCCGGGCGGGAGGGGCCTACGAGCAGTACTTC. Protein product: CASSYSRAGGAYEQYF.

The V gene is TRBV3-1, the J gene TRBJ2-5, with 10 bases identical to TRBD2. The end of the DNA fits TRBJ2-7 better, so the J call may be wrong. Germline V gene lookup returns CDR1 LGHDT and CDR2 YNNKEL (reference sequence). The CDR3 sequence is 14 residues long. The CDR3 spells CASNRPAGGDEQYF. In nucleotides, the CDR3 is TGTGCCAGCAACAGACCAGCGGGAGGGGACGAGCAGTACTTC.

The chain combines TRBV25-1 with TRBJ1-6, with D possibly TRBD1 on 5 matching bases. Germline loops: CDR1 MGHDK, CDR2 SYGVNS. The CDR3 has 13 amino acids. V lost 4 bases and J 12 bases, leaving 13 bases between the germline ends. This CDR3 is CASSVAGRGPLHF. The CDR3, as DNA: TGTGCCAGCAGTGTGGCAGGGAGGGGACCCCTCCACTTT.

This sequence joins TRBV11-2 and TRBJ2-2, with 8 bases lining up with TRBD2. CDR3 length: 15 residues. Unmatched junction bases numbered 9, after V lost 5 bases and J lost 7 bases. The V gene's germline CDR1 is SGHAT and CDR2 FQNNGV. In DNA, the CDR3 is TGTGCCAGCAGCCCCCAGGCGGGAGGAATCGGGGAGCTGTTTTTT. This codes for CASSPQAGGIGELFF.